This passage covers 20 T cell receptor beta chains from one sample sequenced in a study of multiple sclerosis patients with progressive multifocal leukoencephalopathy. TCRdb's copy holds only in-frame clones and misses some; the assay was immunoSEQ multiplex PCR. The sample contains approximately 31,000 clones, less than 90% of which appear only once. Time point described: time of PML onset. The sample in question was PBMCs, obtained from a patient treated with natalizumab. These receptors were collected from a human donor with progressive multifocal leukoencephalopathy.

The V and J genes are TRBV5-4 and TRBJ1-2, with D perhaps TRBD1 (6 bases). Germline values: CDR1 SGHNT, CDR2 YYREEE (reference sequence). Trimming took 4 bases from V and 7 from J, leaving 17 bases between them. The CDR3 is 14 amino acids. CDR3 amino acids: CASSPRGWGSGYTF. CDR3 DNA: TGTGCCAGCAGCCCCAGGGGCTGGGGAAGTGGCTACACCTTC. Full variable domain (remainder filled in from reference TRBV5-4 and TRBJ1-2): ETGVTQSPTHLIKTRGQQVTLRCSSQSGHNTVSWYQQALGQGPQFIFQYYREEENGRGNFPPRFSGLQFPNYSSELNVNALELDDSALYLCASSPRGWGSGYTFGSGTRLTVV.

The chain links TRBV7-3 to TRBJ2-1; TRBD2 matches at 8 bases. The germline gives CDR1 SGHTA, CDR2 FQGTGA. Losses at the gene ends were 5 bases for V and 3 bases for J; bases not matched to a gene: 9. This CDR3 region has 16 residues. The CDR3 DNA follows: TGTGCCAGCAGCCCGACACTAGCGGACTTCTACAATGAGCAGTTCTTC. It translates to CASSPTLADFYNEQFF.

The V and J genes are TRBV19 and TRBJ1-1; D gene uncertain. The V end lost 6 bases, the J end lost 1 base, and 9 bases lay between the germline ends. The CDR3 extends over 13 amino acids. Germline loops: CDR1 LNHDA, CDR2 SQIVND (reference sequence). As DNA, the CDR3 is TGTGCCAGTAGGCGGACGGCGAACACTGAAGCTTTCTTT. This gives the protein CASRRTANTEAFF.

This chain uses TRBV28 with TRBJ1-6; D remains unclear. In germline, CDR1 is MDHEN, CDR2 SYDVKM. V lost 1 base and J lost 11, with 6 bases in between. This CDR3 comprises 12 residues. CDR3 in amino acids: CASSLLGAPLHF. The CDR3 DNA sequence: TGTGCCAGCAGTTTATTGGGCGCACCCCTCCACTTT.

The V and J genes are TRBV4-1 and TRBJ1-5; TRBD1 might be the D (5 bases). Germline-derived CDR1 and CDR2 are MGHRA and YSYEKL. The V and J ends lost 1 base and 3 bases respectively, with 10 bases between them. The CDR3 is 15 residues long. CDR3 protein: CASSQGAGLNQPQHF. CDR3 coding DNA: TGCGCCAGCAGCCAAGGGGCAGGGCTCAATCAGCCCCAGCATTTT.

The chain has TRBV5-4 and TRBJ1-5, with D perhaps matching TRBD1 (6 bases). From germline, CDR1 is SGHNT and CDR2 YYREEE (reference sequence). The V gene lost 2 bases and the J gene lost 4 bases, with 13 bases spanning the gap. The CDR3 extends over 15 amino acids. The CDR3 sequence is CASSFGLDRNQPQHF. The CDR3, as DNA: TGTGCCAGCAGCTTCGGCCTTGACAGGAATCAGCCCCAGCATTTT.

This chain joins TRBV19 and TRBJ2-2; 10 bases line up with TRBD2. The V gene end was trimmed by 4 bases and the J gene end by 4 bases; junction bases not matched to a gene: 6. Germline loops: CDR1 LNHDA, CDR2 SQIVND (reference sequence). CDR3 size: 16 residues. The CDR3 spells CASSRTSGRATGELFF. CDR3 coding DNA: TGTGCCAGTAGTAGGACCAGCGGGAGGGCCACCGGGGAGCTGTTTTTT.

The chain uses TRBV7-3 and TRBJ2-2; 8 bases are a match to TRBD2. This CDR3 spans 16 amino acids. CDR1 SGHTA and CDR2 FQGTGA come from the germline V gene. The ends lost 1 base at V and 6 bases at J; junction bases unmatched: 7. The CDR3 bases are TGTGCCAGCAGCTTAAGCGGGACTAGAGTCCCCGGGGAGCTGTTTTTT. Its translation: CASSLSGTRVPGELFF.

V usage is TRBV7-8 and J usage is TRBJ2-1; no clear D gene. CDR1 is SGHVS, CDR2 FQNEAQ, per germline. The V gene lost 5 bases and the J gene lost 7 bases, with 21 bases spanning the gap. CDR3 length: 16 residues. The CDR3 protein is CASSGIPLRARNEQFF. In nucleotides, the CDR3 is TGTGCCAGCAGCGGGATTCCGCTTAGAGCGCGGAATGAGCAGTTCTTC.

For the CDR3, the DNA is TGTGCCAGCAGCTTAGGGGGAAACATTCAGTACTTC. It encodes CASSLGGNIQYF. The rearrangement uses TRBV7-2 and TRBJ2-4; D unresolved. In germline, CDR1 is SGHTA, CDR2 FQGNSA. This CDR3 comprises 12 residues. Trimming left V 1 base short and J 6 bases short, with 4 bases between.

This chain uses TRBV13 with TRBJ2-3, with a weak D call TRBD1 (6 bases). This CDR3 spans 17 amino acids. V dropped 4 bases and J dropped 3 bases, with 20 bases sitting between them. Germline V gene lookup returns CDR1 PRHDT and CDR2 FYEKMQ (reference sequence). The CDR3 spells CASSYKTGILRTDTQYF. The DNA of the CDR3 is TGTGCCAGCAGCTACAAAACAGGGATTCTTAGAACAGATACGCAGTATTTT.

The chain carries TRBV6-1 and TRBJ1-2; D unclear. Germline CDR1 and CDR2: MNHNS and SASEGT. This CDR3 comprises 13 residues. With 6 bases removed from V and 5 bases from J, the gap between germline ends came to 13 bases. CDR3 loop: CASRGDRPYGYTF. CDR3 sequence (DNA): TGTGCCAGCAGAGGTGATCGACCTTATGGCTACACCTTC.

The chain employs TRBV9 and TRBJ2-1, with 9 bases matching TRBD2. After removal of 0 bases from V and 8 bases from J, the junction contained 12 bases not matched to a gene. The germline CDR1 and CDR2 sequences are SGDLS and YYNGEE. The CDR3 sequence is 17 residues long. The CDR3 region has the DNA TGTGCCAGCAGCGTAGGCGGAGGGGCGGGAGGGGTCCATGAGCAGTTCTTC. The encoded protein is CASSVGGGAGGVHEQFF.

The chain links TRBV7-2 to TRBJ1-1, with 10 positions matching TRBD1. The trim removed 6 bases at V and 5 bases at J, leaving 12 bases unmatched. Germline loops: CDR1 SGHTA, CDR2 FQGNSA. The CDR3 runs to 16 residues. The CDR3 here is CASRSRQGALGTEAFF. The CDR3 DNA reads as TGTGCCAGCAGGTCTAGACAGGGGGCCTTGGGGACTGAAGCTTTCTTT.

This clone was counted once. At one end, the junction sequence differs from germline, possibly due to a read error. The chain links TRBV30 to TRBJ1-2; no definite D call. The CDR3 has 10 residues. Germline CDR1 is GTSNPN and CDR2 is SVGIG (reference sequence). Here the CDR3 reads CACSGYGYTF. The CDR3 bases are TGTGCCTGCAGTGGCTATGGCTACACCTTC.

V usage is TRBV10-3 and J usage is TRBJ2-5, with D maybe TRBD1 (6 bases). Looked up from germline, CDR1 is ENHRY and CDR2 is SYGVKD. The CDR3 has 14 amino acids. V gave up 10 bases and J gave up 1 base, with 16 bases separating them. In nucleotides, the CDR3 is TGTGCCAACTCAGTGACAGGACTCCAAGAGACCCAGTACTTC. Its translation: CANSVTGLQETQYF.

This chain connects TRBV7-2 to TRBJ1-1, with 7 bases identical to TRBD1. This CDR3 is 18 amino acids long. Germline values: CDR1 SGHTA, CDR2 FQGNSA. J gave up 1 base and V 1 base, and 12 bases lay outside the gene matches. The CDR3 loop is CASSLGGDSKRKNTEAFF. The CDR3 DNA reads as TGTGCCAGCAGCTTAGGGGGGGACAGTAAGAGGAAGAACACTGAAGCTTTCTTT.

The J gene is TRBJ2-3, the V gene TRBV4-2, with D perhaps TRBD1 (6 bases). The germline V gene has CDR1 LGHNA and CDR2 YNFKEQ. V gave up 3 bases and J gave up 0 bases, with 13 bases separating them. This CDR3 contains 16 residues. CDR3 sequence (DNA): TGTGCCAGCAGCCAGGGGGCCCGAGATAGCACAGATACGCAGTATTTT. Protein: CASSQGARDSTDTQYF.

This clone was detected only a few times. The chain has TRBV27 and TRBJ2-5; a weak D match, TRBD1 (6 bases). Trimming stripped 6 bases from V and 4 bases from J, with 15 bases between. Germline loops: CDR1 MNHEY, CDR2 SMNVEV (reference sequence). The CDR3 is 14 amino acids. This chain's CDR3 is CASSLGQGGETQYF. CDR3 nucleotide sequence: TGTGCCAGCAGCCTGGGACAAGGCGGAGAGACCCAGTACTTC.

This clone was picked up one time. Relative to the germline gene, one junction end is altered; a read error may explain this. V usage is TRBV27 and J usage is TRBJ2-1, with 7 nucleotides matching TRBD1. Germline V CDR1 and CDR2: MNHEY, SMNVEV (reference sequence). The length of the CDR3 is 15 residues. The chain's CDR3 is CARSLTTGLYDEQFF. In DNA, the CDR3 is TGTGCCCGCAGTTTAACGACAGGGCTATACGATGAGCAGTTCTTC.